These 14 T cell receptor beta chains originate from one sample sequenced in a study of metastatic and nonmetastatic thyroid tumors. TCRdb used MiXCR to call clones anew from the PCR reads. This table has about 56,000 clones, just under 30% appearing once. All patients reached thyroid surgery having received no treatment beforehand. Material: blood. The source is a female donor with papillary thyroid cancer or a benign thyroid nodule (not recorded which). Some clones in this sample may be carry-over from other donors' samples.

This clone was observed a handful of times. This rearrangement joins TRBV6-2 or TRBV6-3 to TRBJ2-2; no firm D call. Trimming took off 7 bases at V and 2 bases at J, with 17 bases between the two ends. The CDR3 sequence is 16 residues long. Germline assignment: CDR1 MNHEY and CDR2 SVGEGT. DNA for the CDR3: TGTGCCAGCACCCACAACCGGTACACTAACACCGGGGAGCTGTTTTTT. This codes for CASTHNRYTNTGELFF.

This clone was counted a few times. The J gene is TRBJ1-1, the V gene TRBV6-1; D is uncertain. Deletions cut 2 bases from V and 6 bases from J, with 7 bases between. CDR3 length equals 12 residues. Germline assignment: CDR1 MNHNS and CDR2 SASEGT. CDR3 residues: CASSERGAEAFF. Here the CDR3 DNA reads TGTGCCAGCAGTGAACGAGGCGCTGAAGCTTTCTTT.

This clone was counted once. The chain combines TRBV14 with TRBJ1-1; D gene unclear. V lost 3 bases and J lost 10, with 18 bases in between. Looked up from germline, CDR1 is SGHDN and CDR2 is FVKESK. The CDR3 covers 14 residues. The CDR3 DNA reads as TGTGCCAGCAGCCACCCATGGGGAGGAGGAGTAGCTTTCTTT. Protein: CASSHPWGGGVAFF.

This clone was observed at least ten times. The chain joins TRBV20-1 to TRBJ2-3; 9 bases map to TRBD2. Germline CDR1 reads DFQATT; CDR2 reads SNEGSKA (reference sequence). Germline trimming cut 0 bases from V and 3 bases from J; bases unmatched to any gene: 13. This CDR3 region has 18 residues. The CDR3 DNA reads TGCAGTGCTAGAGACAGAGGCCTTGGGGCGGGAGGGACAGATACGCAGTATTTT. Translating gives CSARDRGLGAGGTDTQYF.

CDR3 protein: CSARDPGLAGDYNEQFF. The CDR3 DNA is TGCAGTGCTAGAGATCCCGGACTAGCGGGGGACTACAATGAGCAGTTCTTC. The chain uses TRBV20-1 and TRBJ2-1; 13 positions agree with TRBD2. The germline V gene encodes CDR1 DFQATT and CDR2 SNEGSKA (reference sequence). The CDR3 contains 17 residues. V lost 0 bases, J lost 3 bases, and 5 bases stayed unmatched.

This chain uses TRBV15 with TRBJ2-3; D not certain. CDR3 length: 14 residues. Trimming took off 4 bases at V and 1 base at J, with 9 bases between the two ends. Germline V CDR1 and CDR2: LNHNV, YYDKDF (reference sequence). In DNA form, the CDR3 reads TGTGCCACCAGCAAAGGTGGGCGCACAGATACGCAGTATTTT. Translation: CATSKGGRTDTQYF.

A few counts support this clone. As DNA, the CDR3 is TGTGCCAGCAGCCCAAGCCTGAACCGACTAAGGGTCACTGAAGCTTTCTTT. Its translation: CASSPSLNRLRVTEAFF. The V gene is TRBV13, the J gene TRBJ1-1, with D unclear. The V gene's germline CDR1 is PRHDT and CDR2 FYEKMQ (reference sequence). The V gene lost 5 bases and the J gene lost 4 bases, with 23 bases spanning the gap. The CDR3 has 17 amino acids.

The chain combines TRBV11-2 with TRBJ1-5; no definite D call. The germline V gene has CDR1 SGHAT and CDR2 FQNNGV. The CDR3 is 14 amino acids. The V end lost 0 bases, the J end lost 4 bases, and 7 bases lay between the germline ends. The CDR3 nucleotides read TGTGCCAGCAGCTTAGAAAGGAGGAATCAGCCCCAGCATTTT. This gives the protein CASSLERRNQPQHF.

The rearrangement links TRBV15 to TRBJ2-7, with TRBD2 as a possible D gene (6 bases). There are 14 residues in the CDR3. V lost 0 bases and J lost 4, with 10 bases in between. CDR1 and CDR2 (germline): LNHNV, YYDKDF (reference sequence). As DNA, the CDR3 is TGTGCCACCAGCAGAGATCGGGACTGGTACGAGCAGTACTTC. It codes for CATSRDRDWYEQYF.

The chain uses TRBV20-1 and TRBJ2-7; D possibly corresponds to TRBD1 (6 bases). The CDR3 runs 14 residues. V lost 5 bases and J 2 bases, leaving 16 bases between the germline ends. Germline assignment: CDR1 DFQATT and CDR2 SNEGSKA (reference sequence). In DNA form, the CDR3 reads TGCAGTGCTGGGGACACCTGGCGTCCCTACGAGCAGTACTTC. Amino acids: CSAGDTWRPYEQYF.

There are a few counts of this clone. The rearrangement uses TRBV6-5 and TRBJ1-5; TRBD1 matches at 7 bases. This CDR3 contains 15 residues. CDR1 and CDR2 (germline): MNHEY, SVGAGI. V shed 0 bases, J shed 5 bases, and the junction held 4 bases outside the gene matches. CDR3 nucleotide sequence: TGTGCCAGCAGTTACTCGGGGCAGGGGGATCAGCCCCAGCATTTT. Translated: CASSYSGQGDQPQHF.

V and J are TRBV7-2 and TRBJ2-7; tentatively, D is TRBD2 (5 bases). The CDR3 consists of 15 residues. Trimming stripped 5 bases from V and 3 bases from J, with 17 bases between. Germline values: CDR1 SGHTA, CDR2 FQGNSA. The CDR3 coding sequence is TGTGCCAGCAGCCTAACTGCGGGTAAATTCTACGAGCAGTACTTC. It yields the protein CASSLTAGKFYEQYF.

In this sample, this clone turned up a few times. The chain carries TRBV27 and TRBJ2-6; D ambiguous. The germline V and J ends were trimmed by 3 bases and 0 bases, with 6 bases remaining between them. The V gene's germline CDR1 is MNHEY and CDR2 SMNVEV (reference sequence). This CDR3 region has 15 residues. CDR3 region: CASSFVLSGANVLTF. CDR3 nucleotides: TGTGCCAGCAGTTTCGTCCTCTCTGGGGCCAACGTCCTGACTTTC.

V and J are TRBV5-1 and TRBJ2-1; 9 bases map to TRBD1. The V gene end was trimmed by 4 bases and the J gene end by 1 base; junction bases not matched to a gene: 9. The germline V gene encodes CDR1 SGHRS and CDR2 YFSETQ. This CDR3 contains 17 residues. CDR3 DNA: TGCGCCAGCAGCCTCCTCCCGGGACAGGGATCCTACAATGAGCAGTTCTTC. This sequence encodes CASSLLPGQGSYNEQFF.